Below are 12 T cell receptor beta chains sequenced from a single sample in a study of PD-1 blockade in classical Hodgkin lymphoma. Following autologous stem cell transplantation, relapse occurred in every patient, and exposure to brentuximab vedotin varied. Measured with immunoSEQ multiplex PCR; TCRdb has only the in-frame clones, and not every one. The sample lists 43,000 or so clones; about nine tenths were seen once. The source was peripheral blood mononuclear cells (PBMCs), collected at baseline. These receptors were collected from a human donor with classical Hodgkin lymphoma.

The rearrangement uses TRBV2 and TRBJ2-7, with D perhaps TRBD2 (5 bases). V lost 3 bases and J 2 bases, leaving 11 bases between the germline ends. This CDR3 contains 14 residues. Germline V gene sequence: CDR1 SNHLY, CDR2 FYNNEI. The CDR3 coding sequence is TGTGCCAGCAGTGAGGAGGCGGTAACCTACGAGCAGTACTTC. Translating gives CASSEEAVTYEQYF.

This chain uses TRBV4-3 with TRBJ2-1; 7 positions match TRBD2. Trimming took 0 bases from V and 8 from J; bases not matched to a gene: 13. This CDR3 has 17 amino acids. Germline loops: CDR1 LGHNA, CDR2 YSLEER. This CDR3 is CASSQELGTNVDYEQFF. The CDR3 DNA follows: TGCGCCAGCAGCCAAGAGCTCGGGACTAATGTGGATTATGAGCAGTTCTTC.

The V and J genes are TRBV28 and TRBJ2-3, with a tentative D call TRBD2 (6 bases). This CDR3 has 15 amino acids. The V gene lost 2 bases and the J gene lost 7 bases, with 16 bases spanning the gap. Germline CDR1 MDHEN, CDR2 SYDVKM. The DNA for the CDR3 is TGTGCCAGCAGTTTACGGGAGACTCAGCCACATACGCAGTATTTT. Translated: CASSLRETQPHTQYF.

The J gene is TRBJ1-5, the V gene TRBV10-2; TRBD1 matches at 8 bases. Germline CDR1 and CDR2: WSHSY and SAAADI. Trimming removed 7 bases from V and 6 bases from J; junction bases left unmatched: 8. The CDR3 extends over 14 amino acids. The CDR3 is CASTEGDRGQPQHF. CDR3 DNA: TGCGCCAGCACCGAGGGTGACAGGGGTCAGCCCCAGCATTTT.

This chain uses TRBV19 with TRBJ1-6; no clear D. Germline CDR1 LNHDA, CDR2 SQIVND (reference sequence). CDR3 size: 15 residues. V was trimmed by 5 bases and J by 7 bases, leaving 15 bases between them. The CDR3 nucleotides are TGTGCCAGTAGTTTTGAAGGCTTGAGGAATTCACCCCTCCACTTT. It is translated as CASSFEGLRNSPLHF.

The chain is built from TRBV28 and TRBJ2-7; D not resolved. The CDR3 runs 14 residues. Germline assignment: CDR1 MDHEN and CDR2 SYDVKM. With 8 bases removed from V and 7 bases from J, the gap between germline ends came to 21 bases. The CDR3: CASGAIRVVGEQYF. The DNA for the CDR3 is TGTGCCAGCGGAGCTATTAGGGTAGTCGGGGAGCAGTACTTC.

This CDR3 is CASSSTSGSLDEQYF. CDR3 sequence (DNA): TGTGCCAGCAGCTCGACTAGCGGGAGTCTCGACGAGCAGTACTTC. This sequence joins TRBV5-5 and TRBJ2-7; 12 bases are a match to TRBD2. The CDR3 totals 15 residues. The V and J ends lost 3 bases and 5 bases, in that order; junction bases with no gene match: 6. CDR1 is SGHKS and CDR2 is YYEKEE in the germline V gene (reference sequence).

The chain links TRBV10-3 to TRBJ2-5; tentative D call: TRBD2 (6 bases). The length of the CDR3 is 13 residues. V shed 6 bases and J shed 0 bases, with 8 bases lying between them. CDR1 ENHRY and CDR2 SYGVKD come from the germline V gene. As DNA, the CDR3 is TGTGCCATCAGCCGACTAGACCAAGAGACCCAGTACTTC. This sequence encodes CAISRLDQETQYF.

This clone has only one observation. V is TRBV28 and J is TRBJ2-1; D possibly corresponds to TRBD2 (6 bases). This CDR3 has 16 residues. Germline-derived CDR1 and CDR2 are MDHEN and SYDVKM. Trimming cost V 4 bases and J 6 bases, with 19 bases left between them. CDR3 nucleotides: TGTGCCAGCAGTTCAGGGAGGAATCGTATAATCAATGAGCAGTTCTTC. Translating it yields CASSSGRNRIINEQFF.

The chain is built from TRBV6-6 and TRBJ1-1, with TRBD1 matching over 8 bases. J lost 4 bases, V lost 4 bases, and 8 bases had no gene match. The CDR3 consists of 15 residues. The germline CDR1 and CDR2 sequences are MNHNY and SVGAGI (reference sequence). CDR3 nucleotides: TGTGCCAGCAGTTCAAATCAGGGGGCGGTCACTGAAGCTTTCTTT. Residues: CASSSNQGAVTEAFF.

The chain recombines TRBV7-8 with TRBJ2-5, with 7 bases that match TRBD1. This CDR3 is built from 14 residues. The J segment lost 0 bases and the V segment lost 5 bases, leaving 3 bases of the junction unmatched. In germline, CDR1 is SGHVS, CDR2 FQNEAQ. The CDR3 DNA reads TGTGCCAGCAGCACCAGGGGGTACCAAGAGACCCAGTACTTC. It yields the protein CASSTRGYQETQYF.

This chain uses TRBV7-6 with TRBJ1-2; D remains ambiguous. The CDR3 contains 16 residues. V was shortened by 0 bases and J by 7 bases, with 18 bases between the two germline ends. The germline gives CDR1 SGHVS, CDR2 FNYEAQ. CDR3 protein: CASSLASAGNPLGYTF. The CDR3 nucleotides read TGTGCCAGCAGCTTAGCAAGTGCCGGAAATCCCCTTGGCTACACCTTC. The whole variable domain, filled in from reference TRBV7-6 and TRBJ1-2, reads GAGVSQSPRYKVTKRGQDVALRCDPISGHVSLYWYRQALGQGPEFLTYFNYEAQQDKSGLPNDRFSAERPEGSISTLTIQRTEQRDSAMYRCASSLASAGNPLGYTFGSGTRLTVV.